These 13 T cell receptor beta chains were all obtained from the same sample, sequenced in a study of cytomegalovirus exposure and HLA in healthy donors. Profiling relied on immunoSEQ multiplex PCR, and the TCRdb table lists in-frame clones only, not all of them. This sample has 150,000 to 200,000 clones, with around 81% found just once. Specimen: PBMCs. These TCRs come from a man between 25 and 39 years old in good health and CMV-seropositive.

The rearrangement uses TRBV19 and TRBJ2-3, with D maybe TRBD2 (6 bases). Trimming cost V 6 bases and J 3 bases, with 10 bases left between them. Germline loops: CDR1 LNHDA, CDR2 SQIVND (reference sequence). CDR3 length equals 13 residues. DNA for the CDR3: TGTGCCAGTAGAGCCGGGAGAACAGATACGCAGTATTTT. This sequence encodes CASRAGRTDTQYF. The full variable domain, with the rest looked up from reference TRBV19 and TRBJ2-3, is DGGITQSPKYLFRKEGQNVTLSCEQNLNHDAMYWYRQDPGQGLRLIYYSQIVNDFQKGDIAEGYSVSREKKESFPLTVTSAQKNPTAFYLCASRAGRTDTQYFGPGTRLTVL.

This chain joins TRBV6-4 and TRBJ1-1; D might be TRBD1 (5 bases). Looked up from germline, CDR1 is MRHNA and CDR2 is SNTAGT. V dropped 2 bases and J dropped 7 bases, with 11 bases sitting between them. There are 13 residues in the CDR3. The CDR3 bases are TGTGCCAGCAGTGACCCAGGGAAGGATGAAGCTTTCTTT. Translating gives CASSDPGKDEAFF.

The chain links TRBV5-1 to TRBJ2-3; 11 bases match TRBD1. The germline gives CDR1 SGHRS, CDR2 YFSETQ. The V and J ends lost 3 bases and 0 bases, in that order; junction bases with no gene match: 15. The CDR3 runs 20 residues. The CDR3 nucleotides are TGCGCCAGCAGCTCCGAGTCGGACAGGGGGCGTTCTTTTAGCACAGATACGCAGTATTTT. It specifies CASSSESDRGRSFSTDTQYF.

The sample holds a few counts of this clone. This chain connects TRBV15 to TRBJ1-6; D remains unclear. CDR3 length: 15 residues. Germline V gene lookup returns CDR1 LNHNV and CDR2 YYDKDF (reference sequence). The V end lost 3 bases, the J end lost 6 bases, and 12 bases lay between the germline ends. The CDR3 is CATSREGLTNSPLHF. CDR3 bases: TGTGCCACCAGCAGGGAGGGCCTAACTAATTCACCCCTCCACTTT.

CDR3 in DNA: TGTGCCAGCAGGCGCCCGGGGACCGGGGGTACGCAGTATTTT. This encodes CASRRPGTGGTQYF. V and J are TRBV27 and TRBJ2-3, with D possibly being TRBD2 (6 bases). Trimming stripped 6 bases from V and 8 bases from J, with 18 bases between. The germline CDR1 and CDR2 sequences are MNHEY and SMNVEV (reference sequence). CDR3 length: 14 residues.

The rearrangement uses TRBV6-6 and TRBJ1-5; the match to TRBD1 covers 7 bases. Germline V gene data show CDR1 as MNHNY and CDR2 as SVGAGI (reference sequence). The CDR3 contains 14 residues. With V trimmed by 2 bases and J by 6 bases, 4 bases remained unmatched. In nucleotides, the CDR3 is TGTGCCAGCAGTTACCCAGACAGGGTTCAGCCCCAGCATTTT. Its protein is CASSYPDRVQPQHF.

The V and J genes are TRBV6-5 and TRBJ2-2; 9 bases agree with TRBD1. Trimming cost V 2 bases and J 5 bases; bases outside gene matches: 0. CDR3 length: 14 amino acids. The germline V gene has CDR1 MNHEY and CDR2 SVGAGI. The CDR3 DNA reads as TGTGCCAGCAGTTACGGGACAGGGACCGGGGAGCTGTTTTTT. Amino acid sequence: CASSYGTGTGELFF.

The J gene is TRBJ1-5, the V gene TRBV4-1, with 9 bases aligning to TRBD1. The CDR3 sequence is 15 residues long. Germline lookup yields CDR1 MGHRA and CDR2 YSYEKL. V lost 4 bases to trimming and J lost 2 bases; unmatched junction nucleotides: 3. CDR3 nucleotides: TGCGCCAGCAGCCGACAGGGGGTCGGCAATCAGCCCCAGCATTTT. Translated: CASSRQGVGNQPQHF.

This chain connects TRBV19 to TRBJ1-5, with TRBD1 matching over 9 bases. V was clipped by 2 bases and J by 6 bases; unmatched bases: 5. The length of the CDR3 is 15 residues. Germline CDR1 reads LNHDA; CDR2 reads SQIVND (reference sequence). The CDR3 spells CASSIRDRDGQPQHF. The CDR3 nucleotides read TGTGCCAGTAGTATAAGGGACAGGGACGGTCAGCCCCAGCATTTT.

The gene calls are TRBV4-3 and TRBJ2-1; perhaps TRBD2 as D (7 bases). V was pared by 0 bases and J by 0 bases, with 12 bases between. Per germline, CDR1 LGHNA and CDR2 YSLEER. This CDR3 comprises 17 residues. This CDR3 reads CASSQEGGGFSYNEQFF. The CDR3 bases are TGCGCCAGCAGCCAAGAAGGGGGGGGATTCTCCTACAATGAGCAGTTCTTC.

The chain joins TRBV7-9 to TRBJ1-1; the D is unclear. The CDR3 has 13 residues. Germline assignment: CDR1 SEHNR and CDR2 FQNEAQ (reference sequence). Trimming shortened V by 5 bases and J by 6 bases, and 13 bases separated the two germline ends. The CDR3: CASSPPDVAEAFF. DNA of the CDR3: TGTGCCAGCAGCCCTCCAGATGTGGCTGAAGCTTTCTTT.

This chain links TRBV5-1 with TRBJ1-3; D is ambiguous. The CDR3 is 17 residues long. V was trimmed by 0 bases and J by 0 bases, leaving 13 bases between them. CDR1 is SGHRS and CDR2 is YFSETQ in the germline V gene. The DNA of the CDR3 is TGCGCCAGCAGCTTGGTTGAAGGAGCGACCTCTGGAAACACCATATATTTT. The encoded protein is CASSLVEGATSGNTIYF.

V and J are TRBV27 and TRBJ1-4, with D tentatively TRBD1 (5 bases). Germline values: CDR1 MNHEY, CDR2 SMNVEV (reference sequence). The ends were cut back, 7 bases at V and 0 bases at J, with 12 bases in the middle. This CDR3 has 15 residues. CDR3 in amino acids: CASTAGGATNEKLFF. CDR3 bases: TGTGCCAGCACCGCCGGGGGGGCAACTAATGAAAAACTGTTTTTT. Combining the CDR3 with reference TRBV27 and TRBJ1-4 gives the whole variable domain EAQVTQNPRYLITVTGKKLTVTCSQNMNHEYMSWYRQDPGLGLRQIYYSMNVEVTDKGDVPEGYKVSRKEKRNFPLILESPSPNQTSLYFCASTAGGATNEKLFFGSGTQLSVL.